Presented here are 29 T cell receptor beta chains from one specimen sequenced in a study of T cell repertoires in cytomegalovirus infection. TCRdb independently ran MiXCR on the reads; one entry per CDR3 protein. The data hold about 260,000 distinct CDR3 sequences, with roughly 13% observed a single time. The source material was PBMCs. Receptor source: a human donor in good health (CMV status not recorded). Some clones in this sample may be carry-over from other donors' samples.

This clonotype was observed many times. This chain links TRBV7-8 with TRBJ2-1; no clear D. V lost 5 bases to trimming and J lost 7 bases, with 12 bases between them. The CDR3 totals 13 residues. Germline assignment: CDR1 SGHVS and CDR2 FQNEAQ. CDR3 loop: CASSLGEGNEQFF. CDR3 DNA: TGTGCCAGCAGCCTCGGTGAAGGGAATGAGCAGTTCTTC.

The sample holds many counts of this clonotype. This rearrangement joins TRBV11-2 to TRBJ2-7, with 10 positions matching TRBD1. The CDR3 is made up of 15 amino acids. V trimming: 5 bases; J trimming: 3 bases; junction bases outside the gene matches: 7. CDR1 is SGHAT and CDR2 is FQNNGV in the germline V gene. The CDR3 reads CASSPTGGEVYEQYF. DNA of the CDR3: TGTGCCAGCAGCCCGACAGGGGGCGAGGTCTACGAGCAGTACTTC.

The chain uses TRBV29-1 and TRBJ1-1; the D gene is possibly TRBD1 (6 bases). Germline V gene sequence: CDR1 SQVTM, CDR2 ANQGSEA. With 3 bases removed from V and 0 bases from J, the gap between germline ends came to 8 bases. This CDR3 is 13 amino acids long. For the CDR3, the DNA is TGCAGCGTTGACAGGGGATTGAACACTGAAGCTTTCTTT. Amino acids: CSVDRGLNTEAFF.

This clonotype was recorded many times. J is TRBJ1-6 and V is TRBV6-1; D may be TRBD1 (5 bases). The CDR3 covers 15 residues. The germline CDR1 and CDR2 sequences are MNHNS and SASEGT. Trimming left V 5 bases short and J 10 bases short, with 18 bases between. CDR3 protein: CASSPHGQGKSPLHF. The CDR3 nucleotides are TGTGCCAGCAGTCCTCATGGGCAGGGTAAATCACCCCTCCACTTT.

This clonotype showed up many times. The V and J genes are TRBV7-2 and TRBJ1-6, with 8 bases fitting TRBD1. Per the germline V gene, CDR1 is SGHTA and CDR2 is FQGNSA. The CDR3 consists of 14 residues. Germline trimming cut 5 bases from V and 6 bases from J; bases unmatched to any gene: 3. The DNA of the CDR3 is TGTGCCAGCAGCCTGGACAGGGTTAATTCACCCCTCCACTTT. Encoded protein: CASSLDRVNSPLHF.

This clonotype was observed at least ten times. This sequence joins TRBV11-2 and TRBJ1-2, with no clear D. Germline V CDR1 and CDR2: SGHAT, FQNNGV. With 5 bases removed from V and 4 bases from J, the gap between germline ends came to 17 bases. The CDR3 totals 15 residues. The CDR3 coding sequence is TGTGCCAGCAGCCCTCGGGCGGGCGGATTCTATGGCTACACCTTC. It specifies CASSPRAGGFYGYTF.

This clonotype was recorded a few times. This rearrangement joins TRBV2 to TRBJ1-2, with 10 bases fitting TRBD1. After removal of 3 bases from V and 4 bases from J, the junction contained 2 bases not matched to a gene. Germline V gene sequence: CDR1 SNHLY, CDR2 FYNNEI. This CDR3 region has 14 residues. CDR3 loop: CASSETGGFYGYTF. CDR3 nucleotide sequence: TGTGCCAGCAGTGAGACAGGGGGCTTCTATGGCTACACCTTC.

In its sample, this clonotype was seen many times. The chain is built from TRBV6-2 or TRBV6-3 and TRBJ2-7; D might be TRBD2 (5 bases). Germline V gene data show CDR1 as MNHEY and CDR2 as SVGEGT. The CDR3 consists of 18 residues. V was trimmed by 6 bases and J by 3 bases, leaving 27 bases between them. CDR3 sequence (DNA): TGTGCCAGCAGCCGCCGAGGTCCCCAACTAGGTTCGAACTACGAGCAGTACTTC. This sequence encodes CASSRRGPQLGSNYEQYF.

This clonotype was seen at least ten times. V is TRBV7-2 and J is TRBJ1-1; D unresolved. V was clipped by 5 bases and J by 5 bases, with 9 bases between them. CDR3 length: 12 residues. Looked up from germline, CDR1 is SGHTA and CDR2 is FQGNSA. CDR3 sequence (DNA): TGTGCCAGCAGCCCCGGGTGGACTGAAGCTTTCTTT. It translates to CASSPGWTEAFF.

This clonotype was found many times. The CDR3: CASSLGGAVEQYF. DNA for the CDR3: TGTGCCAGCAGCTTAGGGGGGGCGGTCGAGCAGTACTTC. The chain has TRBV11-2 and TRBJ2-7; D is tentatively TRBD1 or TRBD2 (6 bases each). There are 13 residues in the CDR3. Deletions cut 1 base from V and 6 bases from J, with 10 bases between. CDR1 and CDR2 from the germline V gene are SGHAT and FQNNGV.

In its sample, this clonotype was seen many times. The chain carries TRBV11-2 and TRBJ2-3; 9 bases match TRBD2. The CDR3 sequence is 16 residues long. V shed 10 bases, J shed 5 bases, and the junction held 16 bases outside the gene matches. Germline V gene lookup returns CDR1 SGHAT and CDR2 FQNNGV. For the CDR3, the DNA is TGTGCCACCTCCCGGGGGCTAGCGGGGATGGGAGATACGCAGTATTTT. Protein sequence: CATSRGLAGMGDTQYF.

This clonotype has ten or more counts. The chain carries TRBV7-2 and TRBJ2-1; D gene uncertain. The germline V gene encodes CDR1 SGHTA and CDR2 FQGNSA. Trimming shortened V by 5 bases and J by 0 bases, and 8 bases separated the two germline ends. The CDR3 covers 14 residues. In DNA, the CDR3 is TGTGCCAGCAGCCTCTTTAGCTCCTACAATGAGCAGTTCTTC. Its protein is CASSLFSSYNEQFF. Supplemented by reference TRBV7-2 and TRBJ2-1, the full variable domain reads GAGVSQSPSNKVTEKGKDVELRCDPISGHTALYWYRQSLGQGLEFLIYFQGNSAPDKSGLPSDRFSAERTGGSVSTLTIQRTQQEDSAVYLCASSLFSSYNEQFFGPGTRLTVL.

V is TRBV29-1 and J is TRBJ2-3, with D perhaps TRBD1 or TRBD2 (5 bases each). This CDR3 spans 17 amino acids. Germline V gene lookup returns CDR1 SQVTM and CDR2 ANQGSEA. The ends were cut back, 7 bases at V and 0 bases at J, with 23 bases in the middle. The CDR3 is CSGQGSAGDPSTDTQYF. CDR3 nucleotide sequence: TGCAGCGGGCAAGGGAGTGCTGGGGACCCAAGCACAGATACGCAGTATTTT.

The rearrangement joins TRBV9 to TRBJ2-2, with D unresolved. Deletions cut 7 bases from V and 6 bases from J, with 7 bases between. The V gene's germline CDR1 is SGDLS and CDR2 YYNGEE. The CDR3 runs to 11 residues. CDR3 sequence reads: CASAEPGELFF. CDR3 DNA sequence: TGTGCCAGCGCAGAGCCCGGGGAGCTGTTTTTT.

The CDR3 reads CSAQEPGQGSQPQHF. CDR3 bases: TGCAGTGCGCAGGAACCGGGACAGGGGAGTCAGCCCCAGCATTTT. The genes are TRBV20-1 and TRBJ1-5; TRBD1 agrees at 10 bases. CDR1 is DFQATT and CDR2 is SNEGSKA in the germline V gene (reference sequence). The CDR3 length is 15 residues. V lost 6 bases, J lost 6 bases, and 11 bases stayed unmatched.

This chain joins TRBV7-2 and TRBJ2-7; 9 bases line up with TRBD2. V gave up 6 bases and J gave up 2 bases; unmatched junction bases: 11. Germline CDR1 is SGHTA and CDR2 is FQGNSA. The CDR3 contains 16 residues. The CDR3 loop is CASRYDSGGLPYEQYF. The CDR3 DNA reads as TGTGCCAGCAGATATGATAGCGGGGGTCTTCCCTACGAGCAGTACTTC.

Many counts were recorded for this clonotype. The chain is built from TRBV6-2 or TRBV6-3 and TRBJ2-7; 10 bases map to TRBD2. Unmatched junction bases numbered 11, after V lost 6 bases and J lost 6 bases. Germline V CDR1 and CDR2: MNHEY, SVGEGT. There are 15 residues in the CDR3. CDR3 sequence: CASRQAQREGSEQYF. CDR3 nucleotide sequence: TGTGCCAGCAGACAAGCCCAGCGGGAGGGGTCCGAGCAGTACTTC.

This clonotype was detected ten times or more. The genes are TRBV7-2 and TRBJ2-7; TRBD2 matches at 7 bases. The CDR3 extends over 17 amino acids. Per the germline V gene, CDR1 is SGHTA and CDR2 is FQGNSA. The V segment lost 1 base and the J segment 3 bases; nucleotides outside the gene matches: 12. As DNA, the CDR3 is TGTGCCAGCAGCTTAGGATTCAGGCGGGAGTATGGCTACGAGCAGTACTTC. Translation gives CASSLGFRREYGYEQYF.

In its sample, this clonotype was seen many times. The CDR3 region is CATLPRSARTTYNEQFF. As DNA, the CDR3 is TGTGCCACCCTCCCAAGGTCCGCTAGAACCACCTACAATGAGCAGTTCTTC. This chain connects TRBV7-2 to TRBJ2-1; D is unclear. From germline, CDR1 is SGHTA and CDR2 FQGNSA. The CDR3 has 17 amino acids. Trimming stripped 10 bases from V and 2 bases from J, with 24 bases between.

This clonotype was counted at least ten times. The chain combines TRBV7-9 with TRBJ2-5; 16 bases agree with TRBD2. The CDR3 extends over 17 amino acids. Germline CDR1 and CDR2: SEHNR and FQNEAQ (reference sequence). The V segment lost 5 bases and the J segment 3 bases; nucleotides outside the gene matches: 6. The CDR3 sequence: CASSPGLAGGFEETQYF. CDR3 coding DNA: TGTGCCAGCAGCCCGGGACTAGCGGGAGGGTTCGAAGAGACCCAGTACTTC.

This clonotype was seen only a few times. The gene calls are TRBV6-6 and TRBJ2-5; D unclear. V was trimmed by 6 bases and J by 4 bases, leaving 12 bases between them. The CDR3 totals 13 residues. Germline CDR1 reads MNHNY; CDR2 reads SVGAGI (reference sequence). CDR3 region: CASRTLTGETQYF. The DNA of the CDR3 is TGTGCCAGCAGGACTCTTACCGGAGAGACCCAGTACTTC.

CDR3 in DNA: TGTGCCAGCTCCAGGTCAACCGACACCGGGGAGCTGTTTTTT. Its protein product is CASSRSTDTGELFF. This rearrangement joins TRBV6-2 or TRBV6-3 to TRBJ2-2; no definite D call. In germline, CDR1 is MNHEY, CDR2 SVGEGT. This CDR3 has 14 residues. V was shortened by 8 bases and J by 3 bases, with 13 bases between the two germline ends.

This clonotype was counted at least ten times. The CDR3 protein is CASFYGRFNQPQHF. The CDR3 DNA reads TGTGCCAGCTTCTATGGCAGATTTAATCAGCCCCAGCATTTT. V and J are TRBV25-1 and TRBJ1-5; D is unresolved. Germline CDR1 MGHDK, CDR2 SYGVNS. The CDR3 runs to 14 residues. Trimming pared 8 bases from V and 4 bases from J, leaving 15 bases between.

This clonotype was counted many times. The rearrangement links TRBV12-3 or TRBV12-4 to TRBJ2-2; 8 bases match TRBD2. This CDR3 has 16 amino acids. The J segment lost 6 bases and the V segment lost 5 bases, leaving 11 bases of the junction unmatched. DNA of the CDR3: TGTGCCAGCAGTCCGGGGACTAGTGGTTGGTCCGGGGAGCTGTTTTTT. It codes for CASSPGTSGWSGELFF.

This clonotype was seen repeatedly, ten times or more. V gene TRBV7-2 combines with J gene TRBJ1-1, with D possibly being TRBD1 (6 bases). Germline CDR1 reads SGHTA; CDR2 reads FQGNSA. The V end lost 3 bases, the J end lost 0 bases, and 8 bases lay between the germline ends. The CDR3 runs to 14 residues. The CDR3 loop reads CASSFTGMNTEAFF. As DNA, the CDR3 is TGTGCCAGCAGCTTCACAGGGATGAACACTGAAGCTTTCTTT.

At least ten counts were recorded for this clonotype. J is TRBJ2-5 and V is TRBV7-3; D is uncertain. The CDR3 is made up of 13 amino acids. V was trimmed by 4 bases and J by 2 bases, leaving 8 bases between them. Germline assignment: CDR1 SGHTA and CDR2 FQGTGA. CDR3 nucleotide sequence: TGTGCCAGCAGCTCTTTGGGTCAAGAGACCCAGTACTTC. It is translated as CASSSLGQETQYF.

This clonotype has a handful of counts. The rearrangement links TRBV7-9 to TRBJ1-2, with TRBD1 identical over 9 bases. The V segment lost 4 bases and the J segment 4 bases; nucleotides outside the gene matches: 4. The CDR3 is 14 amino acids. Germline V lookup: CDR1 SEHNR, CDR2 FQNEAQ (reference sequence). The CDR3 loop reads CASSSGQGFYGYTF. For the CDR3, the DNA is TGTGCCAGCAGCTCCGGACAGGGGTTCTATGGCTACACCTTC. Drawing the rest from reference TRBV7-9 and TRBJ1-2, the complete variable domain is DTGVSQNPRHKITKRGQNVTFRCDPISEHNRLYWYRQTLGQGPEFLTYFQNEAQLEKSRLLSDRFSAERPKGSFSTLEIQRTEQGDSAMYLCASSSGQGFYGYTFGSGTRLTVV.

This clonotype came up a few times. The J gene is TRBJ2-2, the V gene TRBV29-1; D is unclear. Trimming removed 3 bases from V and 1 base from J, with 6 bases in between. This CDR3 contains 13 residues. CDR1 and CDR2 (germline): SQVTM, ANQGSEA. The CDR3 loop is CSVDQKNTGELFF. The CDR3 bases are TGCAGCGTTGACCAGAAGAACACCGGGGAGCTGTTTTTT.

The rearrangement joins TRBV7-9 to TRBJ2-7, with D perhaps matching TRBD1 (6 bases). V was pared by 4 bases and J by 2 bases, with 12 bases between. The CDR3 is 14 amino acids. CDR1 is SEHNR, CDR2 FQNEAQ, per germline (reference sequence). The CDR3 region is CASSSWTDTYEQYF. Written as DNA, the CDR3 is TGTGCCAGCAGCTCCTGGACAGATACCTACGAGCAGTACTTC.